A selection of T cell receptor beta chains follows, all from one sample in a study of cytomegalovirus exposure and HLA in healthy donors. This table comes from immunoSEQ multiplex PCR, and its TCRdb copy is limited to in-frame clones, with some not included. The sample records over 150,000 clones, about 79% being singletons. The sequenced material came from PBMCs. These receptors were collected from a woman in her thirties in good health and CMV-seropositive. CDR3s include the opening cysteine and the closing phenylalanine or tryptophan. The D gene is left open where the match is weak. Only some rows state a clone size, as once, few, many or a class for expanded clones.

TRBV2	NA	NA	TRBJ2-2	CASSEVPSSGNTGELFF	TGTGCCAGCAGTGAAGTCCCAAGTAGCGGGAACACCGGGGAGCTGTTTTTT
TRBV11-3	once	TRBD1	TRBJ2-7	CASSAGTGTGEQYF	TGTGCCAGCAGCGCCGGGACAGGGACGGGTGAGCAGTACTTC
TRBV6-1	once	TRBD1	TRBJ1-1	CASSGPDRGPFQTEAFF	TGTGCCAGCAGTGGTCCCGACAGGGGGCCTTTTCAGACTGAAGCTTTCTTT
TRBV2	few	TRBD1	TRBJ1-2	CASSANRGLDYGYTF	TGTGCCAGCAGTGCGAACAGGGGGTTGGACTATGGCTACACCTTC
TRBV30	once	NA	TRBJ2-7	CAWSPPGKQYF	TGTGCCTGGTCCCCCCCAGGAAAGCAGTACTTC
TRBV5-1	NA	NA	TRBJ2-7	CASSLAGEFIHEQYF	TGCGCCAGCAGCTTGGCGGGGGAGTTTATCCACGAGCAGTACTTC
TRBV5-6	NA	NA	TRBJ1-2	CASSLVRALNYGYTF	TGTGCCAGCAGCTTGGTGAGGGCCCTAAACTATGGCTACACCTTC
TRBV4-2	few	NA	TRBJ1-1	CASSQESSGEAFF	TGTGCCAGCAGCCAAGAAAGTTCCGGTGAAGCTTTCTTT
TRBV10-3	few	NA	TRBJ1-2	CASSTSVGYTF	TGTGCCAGCTCCACCTCGGTTGGCTACACCTTC
TRBV9	NA	NA	TRBJ1-2	CASSGAFYGYTF	TGTGCCAGCAGTGGGGCGTTTTATGGCTACACCTTC
TRBV7-8	few	TRBD1	TRBJ1-1	CASNPTGNYRTEAFF	TGTGCCAGTAACCCGACAGGGAATTATAGGACTGAAGCTTTCTTT
TRBV4-2	NA	NA	TRBJ2-7	CASSQDETVGSYEQYF	TGTGCCAGCAGCCAAGATGAAACAGTTGGTTCCTACGAGCAGTACTTC
TRBV5-1	NA	NA	TRBJ2-5	CASKVPGQQETQYF	TGCGCCAGCAAGGTTCCGGGACAACAAGAGACCCAGTACTTC
TRBV7-2	NA	NA	TRBJ1-2	CASSLARPGSENGYTF	TGTGCCAGCAGCTTAGCGCGGCCGGGATCGGAGAATGGCTACACCTTC
TRBV15	NA	TRBD1	TRBJ1-1	CATTRGDTEAFF	TGTGCCACTACCAGGGGGGACACTGAAGCTTTCTTT
TRBV7-2	NA	TRBD2	TRBJ2-1	CASSRTSGSYNEQFF	TGTGCCAGCAGCCGCACTAGCGGGAGCTACAATGAGCAGTTCTTC
TRBV28	NA	TRBD1	TRBJ1-5	CASSLSLGQVISQPQHF	TGTGCCAGCAGTTTGAGTCTCGGACAGGTGATCAGTCAGCCCCAGCATTTT
TRBV19	few	NA	TRBJ1-2	CASSINRIPRVGYTF	TGTGCCAGTAGTATCAATCGCATCCCCAGGGTCGGCTACACCTTC
TRBV30	few	NA	TRBJ2-7	CAWSVLQVGEQYF	TGTGCCTGGAGTGTACTACAGGTTGGCGAGCAGTACTTC
TRBV6-5	NA	TRBD1	TRBJ1-2	CASSYRGLGGYTF	TGTGCCAGCAGCTACAGGGGGCTCGGGGGCTACACCTTC
TRBV11-2	NA	TRBD2	TRBJ2-7	CASTLAGGPGEQYF	TGTGCCAGCACATTAGCGGGAGGGCCGGGAGAGCAGTACTTC
TRBV11-2	NA	TRBD1	TRBJ1-2	CASSLGRTGGYGYTF	TGTGCCAGCAGCTTAGGTCGGACAGGTGGCTATGGCTACACCTTC
TRBV11-3	NA	TRBD2	TRBJ2-7	CASSLEAGEGQNEQYF	TGTGCCAGCAGCTTAGAGGCGGGGGAGGGCCAGAACGAGCAGTACTTC
TRBV29-1	NA	TRBD2	TRBJ2-1	CSVVAGDNEQFF	TGCAGCGTTGTTGCGGGGGACAATGAGCAGTTCTTC
TRBV5-1	NA	NA	TRBJ2-7	CASSFGRGGSSYEQYF	TGCGCCAGCAGTTTCGGTAGAGGTGGAAGCTCCTACGAGCAGTACTTC
TRBV19	NA	NA	TRBJ1-5	CASSINPTGRFRVNF	TGTGCCAGTAGTATCAACCCCACAGGGAGATTTAGGGTGAATTTT
TRBV5-1	NA	NA	TRBJ2-3	CASSPPGERTDTQYF	TGCGCCAGCAGCCCGCCGGGGGAAAGAACAGATACGCAGTATTTT
TRBV6-6	NA	NA	TRBJ1-1	CASSYSGGYMNTEAFF	TGTGCCAGCAGTTACTCGGGGGGGTATATGAACACTGAAGCTTTCTTT
TRBV6-1	NA	TRBD1	TRBJ2-7	CASSGKDRDEQYF	TGTGCCAGCTCTGGGAAAGACAGGGACGAGCAGTACTTC
TRBV7-2	NA	NA	TRBJ2-1	CASSFSDYNEQFF	TGTGCCAGCAGCTTTTCAGATTACAATGAGCAGTTCTTC
TRBV21-1	NA	NA	TRBJ2-7	CASSKERTLVEPYEQYF	TGTGCCAGCAGCAAAGAAAGGACTCTCGTCGAACCCTACGAGCAGTACTTC
TRBV5-1	once	NA	TRBJ1-1	CASSLTGNTEAFF	TGCGCCAGCAGCTTGACAGGGAACACTGAAGCTTTCTTT
TRBV5-1	few	TRBD1	TRBJ1-2	CASSLQGAESGYTF	TGCGCCAGCAGCTTGCAGGGGGCGGAAAGCGGCTACACCTTC
TRBV10-2	NA	TRBD1	TRBJ1-1	CASSLYRGTEAFF	TGCGCCAGCAGTCTCTACAGGGGCACTGAAGCTTTCTTT
TRBV28	NA	TRBD2	TRBJ2-1	CASRKTSRNEQFF	TGTGCCAGCAGGAAGACTAGCCGCAATGAGCAGTTCTTC
TRBV4-1	NA	TRBD2	TRBJ2-3	CASSQGGQLAGGVDTQYF	TGCGCCAGCAGCCAAGGGGGCCAACTAGCGGGAGGTGTAGATACGCAGTATTTT
TRBV29-1	NA	NA	TRBJ2-3	CSVGGGAGDTQYF	TGCAGCGTTGGAGGCGGGGCTGGAGATACGCAGTATTTT
TRBV7-8	NA	TRBD2	TRBJ2-3	CASSFPRTSGSSDTQYF	TGTGCCAGCAGCTTCCCCCGGACTAGCGGGAGTTCAGATACGCAGTATTTT
TRBV29-1	NA	TRBD2	TRBJ2-7	CSVYSGGIYEQYF	TGCAGCGTTTATAGCGGGGGCATCTACGAGCAGTACTTC
TRBV4-2	NA	TRBD1	TRBJ2-1	CASSQDTGGSYNEQFF	TGTGCCAGCAGCCAAGACACAGGGGGCTCCTACAATGAGCAGTTCTTC
TRBV28	NA	TRBD1	TRBJ1-1	CASSFQGASGTEAFF	TGTGCCAGCAGTTTCCAGGGGGCAAGTGGCACTGAAGCTTTCTTT
TRBV19	NA	NA	TRBJ1-5	CASSFFIASANQPQHF	TGTGCCAGTAGTTTCTTTATCGCTAGTGCAAATCAGCCCCAGCATTTT
TRBV20-1	NA	NA	TRBJ1-1	CSASGRTEAFF	TGCAGTGCTAGTGGGAGGACTGAAGCTTTCTTT
TRBV7-8	NA	NA	TRBJ2-7	CASSLSWGLSGHYEQYF	TGTGCCAGCAGCTTATCTTGGGGTTTGAGCGGGCACTACGAGCAGTACTTC
TRBV7-2	NA	NA	TRBJ1-2	CASSSPGYYGYTF	TGTGCCAGCAGCAGCCCAGGTTACTATGGCTACACCTTC
TRBV5-6	NA	TRBD2	TRBJ2-5	CASSFGGDETQYF	TGTGCCAGCAGCTTTGGGGGGGACGAGACCCAGTACTTC
TRBV27	NA	NA	TRBJ1-1	CASSLDRFTEAFF	TGTGCCAGCAGTTTAGACAGGTTCACTGAAGCTTTCTTT
TRBV6-1	NA	TRBD2	TRBJ2-7	CASREPGLAGSSSYEQYF	TGTGCCAGCAGGGAACCGGGACTAGCGGGTAGTTCCTCCTACGAGCAGTACTTC
TRBV20-1	NA	NA	TRBJ2-5	CSGVGIGTQYF	TGCAGTGGGGTCGGGATTGGGACCCAGTACTTC
TRBV6-1	NA	NA	TRBJ2-5	CASSPTGSKKETQYF	TGTGCCAGCAGTCCAACCGGGAGCAAAAAAGAGACCCAGTACTTC
TRBV4-1	NA	TRBD1	TRBJ1-1	CASSQDRGLTEAFF	TGCGCCAGCAGCCAGGACAGGGGGCTCACTGAAGCTTTCTTT
TRBV6-6	NA	TRBD2	TRBJ2-7	CASSYGLELNNEQYF	TGTGCCAGCAGTTACGGACTAGAACTAAACAACGAGCAGTACTTC
TRBV4-1	NA	TRBD1	TRBJ2-1	CASSQDGTGMGFF	TGCGCCAGCAGCCAAGACGGGACAGGCATGGGGTTCTTC
TRBV29-1	NA	NA	TRBJ1-1	CSANDRSDTEAFF	TGCAGCGCCAACGACAGATCGGACACTGAAGCTTTCTTT
TRBV27	NA	TRBD1	TRBJ2-7	CASSFLDRLYEQYF	TGTGCCAGCAGTTTCTTGGACAGGCTCTACGAGCAGTACTTC